This TCR beta chain was documented in a study of PD-1 blockade in classical Hodgkin lymphoma. Trimming removed 1 base from V and 3 bases from J, with 13 bases in between. The CDR3 contains 16 residues. Germline loops: CDR1 SGHNT, CDR2 YENEEA. The table lists this clone with a few counts. No antigen is known for it. Time point given: cycle 4 day 1 (C4D1), after less than 7 weeks of nivolumab. All patients relapsed after autologous stem cell transplantation, and brentuximab vedotin exposure varied. Patients had relapsed/refractory classical Hodgkin lymphoma with complete response, partial response or progressive disease as best response. Findings of the study overall: Exclusion removed patients who began nivolumab under 1 year after ASCT. Complete responders entered with baseline diversity on par with newly diagnosed patients, the results showed. Whereas CD4+ TCR diversity had risen significantly by C4D1, CD8+ TCR diversity had not.

Libraries were prepared by immunoSEQ multiplex PCR; TCRdb keeps only in-frame clonotypes and omits some of them. The profile shows tens of thousands of clones, under 95% of them singletons. The sample in question was peripheral blood mononuclear cells (PBMCs), obtained before the fourth cycle of nivolumab. This sequence originates from a human donor with classical Hodgkin lymphoma. The chain joins TRBV11-3 to TRBJ2-1; D possibly corresponds to TRBD1 (5 bases). CDR3 region: CASSLATEVLYNEQFF. In nucleotides, the CDR3 is TGTGCCAGCAGCTTAGCGACAGAAGTTCTCTACAATGAGCAGTTCTTC.